These 19 T cell receptor beta chains originate from one sample sequenced in a study of cytomegalovirus exposure and HLA in healthy donors. Only in-frame clones appear in the TCRdb table, and some are missing; sequencing was by immunoSEQ multiplex PCR. Counted here are under 250,000 clones, roughly 87% occurring once; the ten biggest clones make up 1.5% to 2.5%. The specimen sequenced was PBMCs. These receptors came from a woman between 18 and 30 years old in good health and CMV-seropositive.

CDR3 DNA sequence: TGTGCCAGCAGTTTTAAGGGGGCGGCTGGCTACACCTTC. It specifies CASSFKGAAGYTF. The chain carries TRBV27 and TRBJ1-2; 7 nucleotides match TRBD1. Trimming removed 3 bases from V and 7 bases from J; junction bases left unmatched: 5. Per the germline V gene, CDR1 is MNHEY and CDR2 is SMNVEV (reference sequence). CDR3 length: 13 residues.

This chain links TRBV2 with TRBJ2-5, with D tentatively TRBD1 (7 bases). V lost 7 bases and J 5 bases, leaving 17 bases between the germline ends. CDR3 length: 14 amino acids. CDR1 SNHLY and CDR2 FYNNEI come from the germline V gene. Here the CDR3 DNA reads TGTGCCAGCACCGAAGGCAGGGGGGAGGAGACCCAGTACTTC. Translation: CASTEGRGEETQYF.

The DNA of the CDR3 is TGTGCCAGCACCCCGGAAGGGACTAGCGGGACCAAGTACTTC. As protein: CASTPEGTSGTKYF. The rearrangement uses TRBV21-1 and TRBJ2-7; the table's D call TRBD2 went unverified against the DNA. TRBV21-1 is marked as a pseudogene. The CDR3 covers 14 residues.

The chain recombines TRBV9 with TRBJ1-1; TRBD1 aligns across 11 bases. In germline, CDR1 is SGDLS, CDR2 YYNGEE. After removal of 0 bases from V and 5 bases from J, the junction contained 9 bases not matched to a gene. There are 17 residues in the CDR3. As DNA, the CDR3 is TGTGCCAGCAGCGTAGTAATAGGACAGGGGGCGAAGACTGAAGCTTTCTTT. Encoded protein: CASSVVIGQGAKTEAFF.

J is TRBJ1-1 and V is TRBV30, with TRBD1 identical over 7 bases. The CDR3 loop spans 17 amino acids. The junction had 18 bases not matched to a gene; V was cut back by 5 bases and J by 3 bases. Germline V lookup: CDR1 GTSNPN, CDR2 SVGIG (reference sequence). The CDR3 loop reads CAWGLRYGTTGDTEAFF. Here the CDR3 DNA reads TGTGCCTGGGGATTAAGATACGGGACCACAGGGGACACTGAAGCTTTCTTT.

This sequence joins TRBV7-3 and TRBJ2-3; weak D call: TRBD2 (6 bases). CDR1 and CDR2 (germline): SGHTA, FQGTGA. The CDR3 totals 13 residues. V lost 2 bases, J lost 8 bases, and 11 bases lay in between. The DNA for the CDR3 is TGTGCCAGCAGCTTAGCGGGGAAGGGTACGCAGTATTTT. Translation gives CASSLAGKGTQYF.

The chain combines TRBV9 with TRBJ2-7; D gene ambiguous. The germline CDR1 and CDR2 sequences are SGDLS and YYNGEE. Trimming removed 1 base at V and 2 bases at J, with 13 bases between. The CDR3 totals 15 residues. The CDR3 DNA reads TGTGCCAGCAGCGTAACGCCCCTGAACACCTACGAGCAGTACTTC. Amino acid sequence: CASSVTPLNTYEQYF.

The rearrangement joins TRBV7-2 to TRBJ1-1; 7 positions match TRBD1. CDR3 length: 12 amino acids. CDR1 is SGHTA, CDR2 FQGNSA, per germline. With 5 bases clipped from V and 9 bases from J, the junction kept 6 bases outside the gene matches. CDR3 coding DNA: TGTGCCAGCAGCCATCCGGGACAGCAAGCTTTCTTT. It yields the protein CASSHPGQQAFF. Combining the CDR3 with reference TRBV7-2 and TRBJ1-1 gives the whole variable domain GAGVSQSPSNKVTEKGKDVELRCDPISGHTALYWYRQSLGQGLEFLIYFQGNSAPDKSGLPSDRFSAERTGGSVSTLTIQRTQQEDSAVYLCASSHPGQQAFFGQGTRLTVV.

This clone was detected only a few times. The chain is built from TRBV1 and TRBJ1-2. TRBV1 is shown as a pseudogene. CDR3 length: 14 amino acids. CDR3 amino acids: CTSSQDTGRDGYTF. CDR3 bases: TGCACCAGCAGCCAAGATACCGGGAGGGATGGCTACACCTTC.

This clone was seen just once. The chain combines TRBV30 with TRBJ1-5, with D uncertain. Germline CDR1 is GTSNPN and CDR2 is SVGIG (reference sequence). This CDR3 comprises 13 residues. V lost 5 bases and J 6 bases, leaving 14 bases between the germline ends. Here the CDR3 reads CAWGGQEGQPQHF. The CDR3 coding sequence is TGTGCCTGGGGTGGCCAGGAGGGTCAGCCCCAGCATTTT.

The chain carries TRBV4-1 and TRBJ2-1; TRBD2 aligns across 9 bases. The CDR3 length is 17 residues. V was clipped by 0 bases and J by 6 bases; unmatched bases: 9. The germline V gene encodes CDR1 MGHRA and CDR2 YSYEKL. The CDR3 is CASSQESPSGNLNEQFF. CDR3 nucleotide sequence: TGCGCCAGCAGCCAAGAATCCCCTAGCGGGAATCTCAATGAGCAGTTCTTC.

The chain links TRBV5-8 to TRBJ1-2, with TRBD1 as a possible D gene (5 bases). Per germline, CDR1 SGHTS and CDR2 YDEGEE. This CDR3 spans 14 amino acids. V lost 7 bases, J lost 2 bases, and 15 bases lay in between. The CDR3 region is CASARRGTNYGYTF. CDR3 nucleotide sequence: TGTGCCAGCGCACGACGGGGGACGAACTATGGCTACACCTTC.

The V gene is TRBV6-5, the J gene TRBJ2-5; 7 bases align to TRBD1. This CDR3 is 15 amino acids long. Germline V gives CDR1 MNHEY, CDR2 SVGAGI. V lost 4 bases, J lost 4 bases, and 9 bases stayed unmatched. In DNA, the CDR3 is TGTGCCAGCAGTTTTGTAGCAGGGGGACGAGAGACCCAGTACTTC. Translating gives CASSFVAGGRETQYF.

The V gene is TRBV19, the J gene TRBJ2-1, with D maybe TRBD1 (6 bases). The CDR3 consists of 12 residues. Trimming removed 11 bases at V and 7 bases at J, with 15 bases between. Germline CDR1 is LNHDA and CDR2 is SQIVND (reference sequence). The CDR3 DNA sequence: TGTGCCTTAAGGGGGTCAGGTAATGAGCAGTTCTTC. Its protein product is CALRGSGNEQFF.

The chain recombines TRBV2 with TRBJ1-2; no reliable D call. V was cut by 3 bases and J by 7 bases, with 6 bases left in between. The CDR3 consists of 11 residues. Germline V CDR1 and CDR2: SNHLY, FYNNEI. Here the CDR3 DNA reads TGTGCCAGCAGTGATGCGGGTGGCTACACCTTC. The encoded protein is CASSDAGGYTF.

The rearrangement links TRBV30 to TRBJ1-5; TRBD1 matches 8 bases. Losses at the gene ends were 3 bases for V and 7 bases for J; bases not matched to a gene: 8. CDR1 GTSNPN and CDR2 SVGIG come from the germline V gene (reference sequence). The CDR3 consists of 14 residues. The CDR3 loop is CAWSLGQGSQPQHF. In DNA form, the CDR3 reads TGTGCCTGGAGCCTAGGACAGGGATCCCAGCCCCAGCATTTT.

The chain uses TRBV4-1 and TRBJ1-1; D possibly corresponds to TRBD1 (5 bases). CDR3 length: 11 residues. Germline CDR1 MGHRA, CDR2 YSYEKL. V was shortened by 4 bases and J by 7 bases, with 7 bases between the two germline ends. The CDR3 loop reads CASSRTGEAFF. The CDR3 coding sequence is TGCGCCAGCAGCCGCACAGGTGAAGCTTTCTTT.

The J gene is TRBJ2-5, the V gene TRBV7-9, with 12 bases that match TRBD2. This CDR3 has 17 residues. Germline values: CDR1 SEHNR, CDR2 FQNEAQ (reference sequence). V shed 7 bases and J 5 bases; nucleotides not matched to a gene: 14. CDR3 nucleotide sequence: TGTGCCAGCAAAGGTCCCGCTAGCGGGAGGGAGAGTGAGACCCAGTACTTC. Amino acids: CASKGPASGRESETQYF.

This clone was recorded once. The V and J genes are TRBV5-1 and TRBJ2-3; TRBD1 matches 9 bases. CDR1 is SGHRS and CDR2 is YFSETQ in the germline V gene. This CDR3 has 15 residues. V lost 7 bases to trimming and J lost 5 bases; unmatched junction nucleotides: 11. CDR3 sequence (DNA): TGCGCCAGCGGACCTCGGACAGGGGAGGGAGATACGCAGTATTTT. Protein sequence: CASGPRTGEGDTQYF.